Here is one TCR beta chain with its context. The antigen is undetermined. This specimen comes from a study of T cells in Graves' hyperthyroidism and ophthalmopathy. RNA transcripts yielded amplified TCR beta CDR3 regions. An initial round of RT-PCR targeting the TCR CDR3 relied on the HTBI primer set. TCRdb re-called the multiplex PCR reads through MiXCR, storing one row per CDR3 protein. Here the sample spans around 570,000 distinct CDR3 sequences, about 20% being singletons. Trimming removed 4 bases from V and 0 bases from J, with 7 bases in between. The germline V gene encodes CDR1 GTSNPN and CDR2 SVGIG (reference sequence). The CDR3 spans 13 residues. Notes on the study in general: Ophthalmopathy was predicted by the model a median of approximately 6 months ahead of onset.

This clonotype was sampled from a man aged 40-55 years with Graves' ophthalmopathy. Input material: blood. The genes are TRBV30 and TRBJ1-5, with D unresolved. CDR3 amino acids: CAWTHGSNQPQHF. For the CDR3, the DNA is TGTGCCTGGACCCACGGTAGCAATCAGCCCCAGCATTTT.